The source of this TCR beta chain is a study of CD8 T cells in ankylosing spondylitis. Study-wide results and limits: In reactive arthritis synovial fluid and blood, some motif variants had been reported before. Disease-associated clones were CD8+ and fairly uncommon in peripheral blood. Matched ankylosing spondylitis synovial fluid reportedly showed significant enrichment of disease-linked clones. Typical of ankylosing spondylitis blood, it appeared, was a TCR beta motif of under 10 highly homologous variants.

The CDR3 is 12 amino acids. V shed 5 bases and J shed 5 bases, with 7 bases lying between them. TCRdb reanalysed the 5' RACE reads using MiXCR and keeps one entry per CDR3 protein. The sample contains 150,000 to 200,000 distinct CDR3 sequences, over 10% of which appear only once. This clonotype was recorded many times. Its specificity is unknown. The material sequenced was blood, either unsorted or a sorted T cell fraction (not recorded which). The V call is TRBV12-3 or TRBV12-4, the J call TRBJ2-1; D call uncertain. The clonotype comes from a female donor with ankylosing spondylitis or in good health (not recorded which). CDR3 sequence reads: CASSLPNNEQFF. The CDR3 nucleotides read TGTGCCAGCAGTCTCCCAAACAATGAGCAGTTCTTC.